The next 17 T cell receptor beta chains were all read from a single sample in a study of T-cell reconstitution after alpha-beta-depleted transplantation in children. Unique molecular identifiers were built into the TCRbeta library. One entry per CDR3 protein, called by TCRdb with MiXCR from the PCR reads. The repertoire consists of about 300,000 distinct CDR3 sequences, with approximately 7.3% occurring once and the leading ten covering approximately 8.6%. Their cognate antigens are unknown. Study conclusions and caveats: It was newly produced T cells that mostly accounted for T-cell counts and diversity one year after transplant.

The specimen was peripheral blood, collected 360 days after TCRalphabeta/CD19-depleted stem cell transplant. These receptors all stem from a female patient between 2 and 10 years old who had a stem cell transplant for Fanconi anemia, so the T cells may come from the graft donor.

This clonotype turned up a few times. V usage is TRBV29-1 and J usage is TRBJ2-1, with D perhaps TRBD2 (7 bases). The CDR3 is made up of 18 amino acids. Germline lookup yields CDR1 SQVTM and CDR2 ANQGSEA. V dropped 1 base and J dropped 5 bases, with 24 bases sitting between them. The CDR3 region is CSVEGGRGGVGAHNEQFF. The DNA for the CDR3 is TGCAGCGTTGAAGGGGGGAGGGGGGGAGTTGGGGCCCACAATGAGCAGTTCTTC.

This clonotype was counted at least ten times. The genes are TRBV24-1 and TRBJ1-5, with D possibly TRBD1 on 5 matching bases. This CDR3 comprises 17 residues. V was clipped by 5 bases and J by 0 bases, with 16 bases between them. The germline CDR1 and CDR2 sequences are KGHDR and SFDVKD. Here the CDR3 DNA reads TGTGCCACCAGTGCCTATTACCGGGGGGATAGCAATCAGCCCCAGCATTTT. Translated, it gives CATSAYYRGDSNQPQHF.

This clonotype was seen repeatedly, ten times or more. The V and J genes are TRBV20-1 and TRBJ2-5; perhaps TRBD2 as D (5 bases). The length of the CDR3 is 12 residues. V was clipped by 5 bases and J by 4 bases, with 11 bases between them. Germline V CDR1 and CDR2: DFQATT, SNEGSKA (reference sequence). The CDR3 region has the DNA TGCAGTGCTCATGGTGGGAGAGAGACCCAGTACTTC. This gives the protein CSAHGGRETQYF.

This clonotype was seen at least ten times. J is TRBJ2-1 and V is TRBV5-1; D possibly corresponds to TRBD2 (6 bases). The length of the CDR3 is 17 residues. Germline CDR1 is SGHRS and CDR2 is YFSETQ. Trimming removed 2 bases from V and 3 bases from J, with 18 bases in between. This CDR3 reads CASSLATLGLLYNEQFF. The CDR3 DNA sequence: TGCGCCAGCAGCTTAGCTACGTTAGGACTACTCTACAATGAGCAGTTCTTC.

The chain employs TRBV18 and TRBJ2-7; TRBD2 matches 9 bases. Germline lookup yields CDR1 KGHSH and CDR2 LQKENI. This CDR3 spans 16 amino acids. J gave up 7 bases and V 6 bases, and 16 bases lay outside the gene matches. In nucleotides, the CDR3 is TGTGCCAGCTCTACTAATAGCGGGAGATCCTTTGGGGAGCAGTACTTC. Translation: CASSTNSGRSFGEQYF.

The rearrangement uses TRBV28 and TRBJ1-1, with D perhaps TRBD1 (5 bases). The CDR3 extends over 16 amino acids. Trimming took off 6 bases at V and 5 bases at J, with 22 bases between the two ends. Germline V lookup: CDR1 MDHEN, CDR2 SYDVKM. CDR3 amino acids: CASRIGSTGSRTEAFF. DNA of the CDR3: TGTGCCAGCAGAATAGGGTCCACAGGTTCTCGGACTGAAGCTTTCTTT. Drawing the rest from reference TRBV28 and TRBJ1-1, the complete variable domain is DVKVTQSSRYLVKRTGEKVFLECVQDMDHENMFWYRQDPGLGLRLIYFSYDVKMKEKGDIPEGYSVSREKKERFSLILESASTNQTSMYLCASRIGSTGSRTEAFFGQGTRLTVV.

Many counts were recorded for this clonotype. This chain links TRBV7-2 with TRBJ1-1, with 9 bases matching TRBD1. Germline V gene data show CDR1 as SGHTA and CDR2 as FQGNSA. The ends lost 4 bases at V and 0 bases at J; junction bases unmatched: 6. The CDR3 extends over 16 amino acids. CDR3 region: CASSSRRTGVNTEAFF. The CDR3 DNA follows: TGTGCCAGCAGCTCCAGAAGGACAGGGGTGAACACTGAAGCTTTCTTT.

This clonotype was observed a few times. The genes are TRBV27 and TRBJ1-6, with TRBD1 matching over 8 bases. V lost 1 base to trimming and J lost 0 bases; unmatched junction nucleotides: 11. CDR1 and CDR2 from the germline V gene are MNHEY and SMNVEV (reference sequence). There are 20 residues in the CDR3. CDR3 in amino acids: CASSLYPMTGDGSYNSPLHF. The CDR3 coding sequence is TGTGCCAGCAGTTTATACCCCATGACAGGGGACGGCTCCTATAATTCACCCCTCCACTTT.

The CDR3, as DNA: TGCAGTGCTAGAGGAGTAACGGGAGGGGATCAGCCCCAGCATTTT. Translated, it gives CSARGVTGGDQPQHF. This chain connects TRBV20-1 to TRBJ1-5; tentatively, D is TRBD1 (5 bases). V gave up 1 base and J gave up 5 bases, with 15 bases separating them. The CDR3 extends over 15 amino acids. Germline loops: CDR1 DFQATT, CDR2 SNEGSKA (reference sequence).

This clonotype was counted a few times. This chain uses TRBV5-6 with TRBJ1-4; D is undetermined. Germline CDR1 reads SGHDT; CDR2 reads YYEEEE. V was trimmed by 4 bases and J by 9 bases, leaving 22 bases between them. This CDR3 has 16 residues. The CDR3 spells CASSLSQVRPMKKLFF. The CDR3 bases are TGTGCCAGCAGCCTAAGCCAGGTGCGCCCCATGAAAAAACTGTTTTTT.

This clonotype appeared a few times. This chain joins TRBV28 and TRBJ1-1; TRBD1 might be the D (6 bases). Trimming took 6 bases from V and 1 from J, leaving 12 bases between them. CDR3 length equals 14 residues. Germline lookup yields CDR1 MDHEN and CDR2 SYDVKM. CDR3 DNA sequence: TGTGCCAGCAGGCACCTACAGGGGAACACTGAAGCTTTCTTT. Translation gives CASRHLQGNTEAFF.

This clonotype has a handful of counts. In nucleotides, the CDR3 is TGTGCCAGCAGCTTAGTCCAGGGGTTAGATACTGAAGCTTTCTTT. Amino acid sequence: CASSLVQGLDTEAFF. The V and J genes are TRBV7-8 and TRBJ1-1; D perhaps matches TRBD1 (6 bases). The CDR3 totals 15 residues. Deletions cut 1 base from V and 5 bases from J, with 14 bases between. Germline V gene data show CDR1 as SGHVS and CDR2 as FQNEAQ. The variable domain in full, completed from reference TRBV7-8 and TRBJ1-1, reads GAGVSQSPRYKVAKRGQDVALRCDPISGHVSLFWYQQALGQGPEFLTYFQNEAQLDKSGLPSDRFFAERPEGSVSTLKIQRTQQEDSAVYLCASSLVQGLDTEAFFGQGTRLTVV.

This clonotype was detected many times. The chain couples TRBV20-1 to TRBJ1-1; D not certain. This CDR3 has 13 residues. The germline V gene encodes CDR1 DFQATT and CDR2 SNEGSKA (reference sequence). V lost 3 bases and J lost 1, with 9 bases in between. The CDR3 coding sequence is TGCAGTGCTAGTCGGCAGGCGAACACTGAAGCTTTCTTT. Its translation: CSASRQANTEAFF.

In its sample, this clonotype was seen many times. The CDR3 is CSARDPQTGYTEAFF. The CDR3 nucleotides read TGCAGTGCTAGAGATCCCCAGACAGGGTACACTGAAGCTTTCTTT. The chain uses TRBV20-1 and TRBJ1-1, with 7 nucleotides matching TRBD1. Germline V gives CDR1 DFQATT, CDR2 SNEGSKA (reference sequence). The CDR3 has 15 amino acids. J lost 3 bases, V lost 0 bases, and 7 bases had no gene match.

The table lists this clonotype with many counts. The V and J genes are TRBV7-2 and TRBJ2-5, with TRBD1 matching over 8 bases. The V segment lost 2 bases and the J segment 3 bases; nucleotides outside the gene matches: 5. This CDR3 has 15 residues. Germline V CDR1 and CDR2: SGHTA, FQGNSA. The CDR3 is CASSLFGTGKETQYF. CDR3 nucleotides: TGTGCCAGCAGCTTATTCGGGACAGGAAAAGAGACCCAGTACTTC.

This clonotype was seen more than once but under ten times. The chain combines TRBV2 with TRBJ2-7; 7 nucleotides match TRBD1. The V gene end was trimmed by 6 bases and the J gene end by 5 bases; junction bases not matched to a gene: 4. CDR1 and CDR2 from the germline V gene are SNHLY and FYNNEI. This CDR3 comprises 12 residues. CDR3 loop: CASRRTGDEQYF. The CDR3 nucleotides are TGTGCCAGCAGGCGAACAGGGGACGAGCAGTACTTC.

This clonotype was recorded many times. The chain is built from TRBV20-1 and TRBJ2-2; 8 bases map to TRBD2. Unmatched junction bases numbered 8, after V lost 5 bases and J lost 3 bases. The CDR3 loop spans 15 amino acids. Germline loops: CDR1 DFQATT, CDR2 SNEGSKA (reference sequence). In DNA form, the CDR3 reads TGCAGTGCTGCAAGCGGGAGAGGCTACACCGGGGAGCTGTTTTTT. It specifies CSAASGRGYTGELFF.